Listed here are 17 T cell receptor beta chains from one sample, sequenced in a study of cytomegalovirus exposure and HLA in healthy donors. Both 60 Vbeta primers and 13 Jbeta primers went into the PCR. Libraries were prepared by immunoSEQ multiplex PCR; TCRdb keeps only in-frame clonotypes and omits some of them. The sample lists some 160,000 clones; about 85% were seen once. Source material: PBMCs. The receptors stem from a man aged 25 to 45 in good health and CMV-seropositive.

The V gene is TRBV9, the J gene TRBJ2-1; TRBD2 aligns across 9 bases. Germline trimming cut 4 bases from V and 0 bases from J; bases unmatched to any gene: 8. Germline CDR1 reads SGDLS; CDR2 reads YYNGEE. The CDR3 runs to 17 residues. The CDR3 sequence: CASSPSSGASSYNEQFF. In nucleotides, the CDR3 is TGTGCCAGCAGCCCTTCTAGCGGGGCTAGCTCCTACAATGAGCAGTTCTTC.

The chain is built from TRBV29-1 and TRBJ2-1; 7 bases line up with TRBD2. Germline assignment: CDR1 SQVTM and CDR2 ANQGSEA. V was pared by 5 bases and J by 4 bases, with 11 bases of the junction left unmatched. The CDR3 has 15 residues. The CDR3 sequence is CSVNPGGSLYNEQFF. The CDR3 DNA sequence: TGCAGCGTTAACCCTGGCGGGAGTTTGTACAATGAGCAGTTCTTC.

The V call is TRBV5-8, the J call TRBJ1-5; D may be TRBD1 (6 bases). Trimming removed 4 bases from V and 6 bases from J, with 11 bases in between. The CDR3 is 13 residues long. The germline V gene encodes CDR1 SGHTS and CDR2 YDEGEE. The CDR3 nucleotides read TGTGCCAGCAGCCTAACAGGGTTTCAGCCCCAGCATTTT. The encoded protein is CASSLTGFQPQHF.

The rearrangement links TRBV7-2 to TRBJ2-1; 7 nucleotides align to TRBD1. V was pared by 3 bases and J by 8 bases, with 7 bases of the junction left unmatched. The CDR3 extends over 14 amino acids. From germline, CDR1 is SGHTA and CDR2 FQGNSA. DNA of the CDR3: TGTGCCAGCAGCTTTAGGCAGGGGGACCATGAGCAGTTCTTC. It encodes CASSFRQGDHEQFF.

The V and J genes are TRBV7-2 and TRBJ2-7; maybe TRBD1 (5 bases). The CDR3 has 14 residues. Germline V gene data show CDR1 as SGHTA and CDR2 as FQGNSA. V lost 1 base to trimming and J lost 3 bases, with 10 bases between them. The CDR3 DNA sequence: TGTGCCAGCAGCTTAGACCCAGGGTTCTACGAGCAGTACTTC. It specifies CASSLDPGFYEQYF. Looking up the rest from reference TRBV7-2 and TRBJ2-7 gives the full variable domain: GAGVSQSPSNKVTEKGKDVELRCDPISGHTALYWYRQSLGQGLEFLIYFQGNSAPDKSGLPSDRFSAERTGGSVSTLTIQRTQQEDSAVYLCASSLDPGFYEQYFGPGTRLTVT.

The rearrangement uses TRBV7-9 and TRBJ2-1, with 9 bases fitting TRBD1. The CDR3 contains 15 residues. Germline V gene data show CDR1 as SEHNR and CDR2 as FQNEAQ (reference sequence). Germline trimming cut 2 bases from V and 6 bases from J; bases unmatched to any gene: 5. The CDR3 sequence: CASSLRDRVFNEQFF. The CDR3 DNA follows: TGTGCCAGCAGCTTACGGGACAGGGTCTTCAATGAGCAGTTCTTC.

DNA of the CDR3: TGCGCCAGCAGCTTGGGAGGTGAAAAACTGTTTTTT. This gives the protein CASSLGGEKLFF. J is TRBJ1-4 and V is TRBV5-1, with unresolved D. The CDR3 is 12 residues long. The germline CDR1 and CDR2 sequences are SGHRS and YFSETQ. V was cut by 0 bases and J by 7 bases, with 4 bases left in between. The full variable domain, its missing parts supplied by reference TRBV5-1 and TRBJ1-4, is KAGVTQTPRYLIKTRGQQVTLSCSPISGHRSVSWYQQTPGQGLQFLFEYFSETQRNKGNFPGRFSGRQFSNSRSEMNVSTLELGDSALYLCASSLGGEKLFFGSGTQLSVL.

The V call is TRBV10-1, the J call TRBJ2-1, with D possibly matching TRBD1 (7 bases). V was shortened by 4 bases and J by 0 bases, with 19 bases between the two germline ends. Germline V CDR1 and CDR2: WNHNN, SYGVQD (reference sequence). CDR3 size: 18 residues. The CDR3 spells CASSVQGGTDSSYNEQFF. The CDR3 nucleotides read TGCGCCAGCAGTGTACAGGGCGGGACAGATTCCTCCTACAATGAGCAGTTCTTC.

The rearrangement joins TRBV11-3 to TRBJ2-2; D unclear. Germline CDR1 SGHNT, CDR2 YENEEA. V gave up 1 base and J gave up 4 bases, with 13 bases separating them. This CDR3 spans 16 amino acids. CDR3 amino acids: CASSLAGFPTTGELFF. In DNA, the CDR3 is TGTGCCAGCAGCTTAGCAGGATTCCCCACCACCGGGGAGCTGTTTTTT.

This clone was seen just once. The gene calls are TRBV7-2 and TRBJ2-1; D unclear. The CDR3 is 14 residues long. V was cut by 2 bases and J by 4 bases, with 9 bases left in between. Germline V lookup: CDR1 SGHTA, CDR2 FQGNSA. CDR3 in DNA: TGTGCCAGCAGCTTATCTTTCGAGTACAATGAGCAGTTCTTC. Amino acid sequence: CASSLSFEYNEQFF. Looking up the rest from reference TRBV7-2 and TRBJ2-1 gives the full variable domain: GAGVSQSPSNKVTEKGKDVELRCDPISGHTALYWYRQSLGQGLEFLIYFQGNSAPDKSGLPSDRFSAERTGGSVSTLTIQRTQQEDSAVYLCASSLSFEYNEQFFGPGTRLTVL.

The chain is built from TRBV29-1 and TRBJ2-3; D perhaps matches TRBD2 (5 bases). The length of the CDR3 is 12 residues. CDR1 and CDR2 (germline): SQVTM, ANQGSEA. V shed 7 bases and J shed 3 bases, with 11 bases lying between them. The DNA for the CDR3 is TGCAGCGCCCAAGGAGGTACAGATACGCAGTATTTT. Translating gives CSAQGGTDTQYF.

The chain joins TRBV27 to TRBJ1-3; 7 bases match TRBD1. The J segment lost 11 bases and the V segment lost 8 bases, leaving 15 bases of the junction unmatched. The CDR3 length is 14 residues. Germline CDR1 is MNHEY and CDR2 is SMNVEV (reference sequence). CDR3 nucleotide sequence: TGTGCCAGCGCTCGGGACAGCCGGAAGCAGGCCATATATTTT. Translation: CASARDSRKQAIYF.

The rearrangement joins TRBV29-1 to TRBJ2-2; possible D gene TRBD2, 5 bases. V was shortened by 7 bases and J by 2 bases, with 17 bases between the two germline ends. The CDR3 covers 15 residues. Per germline, CDR1 SQVTM and CDR2 ANQGSEA. The CDR3 DNA follows: TGCAGCGCGACCAAGGGAGCGACTAACACCGGGGAGCTGTTTTTT. Translating it yields CSATKGATNTGELFF.

This clone was found many times. V is TRBV7-6 and J is TRBJ2-5; D is ambiguous. This CDR3 region has 14 residues. The germline V gene encodes CDR1 SGHVS and CDR2 FNYEAQ. Between the trimmed V and J ends, which lost 1 base and 6 bases, there was a span of 12 bases. The CDR3 loop is CASSLEPEQQTQYF. The CDR3 DNA follows: TGTGCCAGCAGCTTAGAGCCCGAACAGCAGACCCAGTACTTC.

The chain couples TRBV7-2 to TRBJ1-1, with a tentative D call TRBD1 (5 bases). Trimming removed 4 bases from V and 6 bases from J, with 9 bases in between. CDR1 and CDR2 from the germline V gene are SGHTA and FQGNSA. The CDR3 length is 12 residues. The CDR3: CASSYGGSEAFF. The CDR3 DNA sequence: TGTGCCAGCAGCTATGGGGGGTCTGAAGCTTTCTTT.

This clone was counted a single time. The rearrangement joins TRBV2 to TRBJ2-7; unclear D gene. V lost 2 bases to trimming and J lost 2 bases, with 13 bases between them. The CDR3 has 15 amino acids. Per germline, CDR1 SNHLY and CDR2 FYNNEI. The CDR3 DNA is TGTGCCAGCAGTGAACTCCCGTCGCTAGCCTACGAGCAGTACTTC. As protein: CASSELPSLAYEQYF.

The chain links TRBV19 to TRBJ1-5, with a possible D match to TRBD1 (6 bases). V was cut by 9 bases and J by 0 bases, with 15 bases left in between. CDR3 length: 15 residues. Germline CDR1 and CDR2: LNHDA and SQIVND (reference sequence). The CDR3 region has the DNA TGTGCCAGCCGACAGGAAATAAATAGCAATCAGCCCCAGCATTTT. This sequence encodes CASRQEINSNQPQHF.